Sequencing of this T cell receptor (beta chain) was carried out in a study of response to subunit inactivated influenza vaccine. Overall study findings and caveats: With each seasonal influenza vaccination, the authors suggested, few new T cells are recruited.

TCRdb processed the RT-PCR reads anew with MiXCR; each CDR3 protein has one entry. The sample has fewer than 750,000 distinct CDR3 sequences; 12% to 15% are singletons. This clonotype has only a few counts. No antigen is known for it. The CDR3 totals 13 residues. V was pared by 5 bases and J by 5 bases, with 13 bases between. The germline V gene has CDR1 SGHRS and CDR2 YFSETQ. This TCR was sampled from a middle-aged man who received an inactivated influenza vaccine. The chain recombines TRBV5-1 with TRBJ1-1; D not certain. The sample consisted of PBMCs from blood, taken approximately 13 days after vaccination. CDR3 in amino acids: CASSSQSETEAFF. DNA of the CDR3: TGCGCCAGCAGTTCACAATCGGAGACTGAAGCTTTCTTT. Looking up the rest from reference TRBV5-1 and TRBJ1-1 gives the full variable domain: KAGVTQTPRYLIKTRGQQVTLSCSPISGHRSVSWYQQTPGQGLQFLFEYFSETQRNKGNFPGRFSGRQFSNSRSEMNVSTLELGDSALYLCASSSQSETEAFFGQGTRLTVV.